Below, 10 T cell receptor beta chains from the same sample are listed, as sequenced in a study of T cell responses to AZD1222 COVID-19 vaccine. Profiling relied on immunoSEQ multiplex PCR, and the TCRdb table lists in-frame clones only, not all of them. The table lists over 85,000 clones, about 88% of them singletons. The sequences come from peripheral blood, collected on day 0 of AZD1222 vaccination. These TCRs come from an adult in good health.

In its sample, this clone is large. This chain uses TRBV4-3 with TRBJ2-2; tentatively, D is TRBD2 (5 bases). V lost 3 bases and J lost 4, with 9 bases in between. There are 14 residues in the CDR3. Germline V gene sequence: CDR1 LGHNA, CDR2 YSLEER. The CDR3 loop reads CASSQGSGTGELFF. The CDR3 DNA reads as TGCGCCAGCAGCCAGGGGAGCGGCACCGGGGAGCTGTTTTTT.

There are a few counts of this clone. V is TRBV6-5 and J is TRBJ2-2; D tentatively fits TRBD1 or TRBD2 (5 bases each). CDR1 is MNHEY, CDR2 SVGAGI, per germline. The CDR3 loop spans 15 amino acids. V gave up 4 bases and J gave up 0 bases, with 9 bases separating them. DNA for the CDR3: TGTGCCAGCAGTTCCGGGACGCCGAACACCGGGGAGCTGTTTTTT. This encodes CASSSGTPNTGELFF.

The CDR3 loop reads CASSSRESVTEAFF. CDR3 DNA: TGTGCCAGCAGCAGCCGGGAGTCTGTGACTGAAGCTTTCTTT. The J gene is TRBJ1-1, the V gene TRBV11-3, with D hard to call. This CDR3 spans 14 amino acids. V lost 5 bases to trimming and J lost 5 bases, with 15 bases between them. Per the germline V gene, CDR1 is SGHNT and CDR2 is YENEEA.

The chain couples TRBV7-9 to TRBJ1-3; no firm D call. Germline CDR1 and CDR2: SEHNR and FQNEAQ (reference sequence). Between the trimmed V and J ends, which lost 5 bases and 0 bases, there was a span of 11 bases. CDR3 size: 15 residues. As DNA, the CDR3 is TGTGCCAGCAGCCCTGATGTGGGCTCTGGAAACACCATATATTTT. Translated: CASSPDVGSGNTIYF.

This chain joins TRBV30 and TRBJ2-7, with 11 bases that match TRBD2. This CDR3 contains 16 residues. V lost 0 bases and J lost 1; bases outside the gene matches: 5. Germline V gene sequence: CDR1 GTSNPN, CDR2 SVGIG (reference sequence). The CDR3 reads CAWSVWGLAVSYEQYF. The CDR3 coding sequence is TGTGCCTGGAGTGTTTGGGGACTAGCGGTTTCCTACGAGCAGTACTTC.

CDR3 bases: TGTGCCAGCAGTTCTCGGATTAGCGGGAGGGAGTCCTACGAGCAGTACTTC. This codes for CASSSRISGRESYEQYF. V gene TRBV7-2 combines with J gene TRBJ2-7, with 11 positions matching TRBD2. The CDR3 loop spans 17 amino acids. V shed 6 bases, J shed 1 base, and the junction held 11 bases outside the gene matches. Germline CDR1 is SGHTA and CDR2 is FQGNSA. The variable domain in full, completed from reference TRBV7-2 and TRBJ2-7, reads GAGVSQSPSNKVTEKGKDVELRCDPISGHTALYWYRQSLGQGLEFLIYFQGNSAPDKSGLPSDRFSAERTGGSVSTLTIQRTQQEDSAVYLCASSSRISGRESYEQYFGPGTRLTVT.

The CDR3 region has the DNA TGTGCCAGCAGCTTGGGGGACAGACAGAACACTGAAGCTTTCTTT. This encodes CASSLGDRQNTEAFF. The chain uses TRBV5-8 and TRBJ1-1; TRBD1 matches 7 bases. CDR1 and CDR2 from the germline V gene are SGHTS and YDEGEE. V was pared by 0 bases and J by 1 base, with 3 bases of the junction left unmatched. The CDR3 has 15 amino acids.

The chain carries TRBV27 and TRBJ1-2, with D perhaps matching TRBD1 (6 bases). Trimming took 2 bases from V and 6 from J, leaving 16 bases between them. The CDR3 is 15 amino acids. The germline V gene encodes CDR1 MNHEY and CDR2 SMNVEV (reference sequence). The CDR3 region is CASSLREQGRNGYTF. The CDR3 DNA is TGTGCCAGCAGTTTACGGGAACAGGGTAGAAATGGCTACACCTTC.

The chain is built from TRBV28 and TRBJ1-3; tentative D call: TRBD1 (5 bases). Germline values: CDR1 MDHEN, CDR2 SYDVKM. This CDR3 contains 12 residues. The V gene lost 11 bases and the J gene lost 4 bases, with 12 bases spanning the gap. CDR3 loop: CAAEGPGNTIYF. The CDR3 region has the DNA TGTGCCGCTGAGGGACCGGGAAACACCATATATTTT.

This clone was recorded only once. CDR3 sequence: CASSPRVGGPEEKLFF. The CDR3 bases are TGTGCCAGCTCACCTCGCGTGGGGGGTCCGGAGGAAAAACTGTTTTTT. This chain uses TRBV18 with TRBJ1-4, with D possibly TRBD1 on 5 matching bases. The CDR3 covers 16 residues. Trimming pared 3 bases from V and 8 bases from J, leaving 19 bases between. CDR1 KGHSH and CDR2 LQKENI come from the germline V gene.